This T cell receptor beta chain is drawn from a study of OX40 agonist ivuxolimab in advanced cancers. Study context: Two cutaneous melanoma patients and one hepatocellular carcinoma patient, three in all, had partial responses.

Overall study findings and caveats: Both CD4+ and CD8+ T cell populations in blood had undergone clonal expansion by week 6 at 0.1 to 3.0 mg/kg. Expanded clones belonging to CD8+ T cells outnumbered, on average, those of CD4+.

On this clone itself: Its antigen is still unknown.

This table comes from immunoSEQ multiplex PCR, and its TCRdb copy is limited to in-frame clones, with some not included. The sample shows approximately 13,000 clones, roughly nine tenths of them seen only once. Collection of blood occurred at baseline, at cycle 4 day 1, and at cycle 7 day 1. The CDR3 is 14 residues long. V lost 0 bases, J lost 0 bases, and 6 bases lay in between. Germline lookup yields CDR1 SGHDT and CDR2 YYEEEE. The sample was CD4+ or CD8+ T cells sorted from blood, taken in a trial of the OX40 agonist ivuxolimab. The sequence was obtained from an adult with an advanced solid tumor such as melanoma, head and neck, liver or kidney cancer. The chain has TRBV5-6 and TRBJ1-1, with D unresolved. CDR3 in amino acids: CASSLEALNTEAFF. The CDR3 DNA is TGTGCCAGCAGCTTGGAGGCGTTGAACACTGAAGCTTTCTTT.